A single sample is the source of the 8 T cell receptor beta chains below, sequenced in a study of blood T cell repertoires in COVID-19 (dated by TCRdb to the early 2020s). Library preparation employed the immunoSEQ multiplex PCR assay. What TCRdb holds here is the immuneACCESS table cut down to in-frame rearrangements. Part of the clones is not present; checked against another copy, under half of the missing clones reflect an unresolved V gene, and the others are unexplained. The sample has about 270,000 clones on record, roughly four fifths of them singletons. The top ten clonotypes cover around 10% of the sample. Material: peripheral blood. The receptor set was obtained from a woman between 50 and 59 years old who had recovered from COVID-19.

The CDR3 bases are TGTGCCAGCAGCGTCAACAGGGGTAATTGGGAGACCCAGTACTTC. As protein: CASSVNRGNWETQYF. The V and J genes are TRBV7-7 and TRBJ2-5, with 7 bases that match TRBD1. V shed 5 bases, J shed 5 bases, and the junction held 11 bases outside the gene matches. Germline V CDR1 and CDR2: SSHAT, FNYEAQ (reference sequence). This CDR3 spans 15 amino acids.

This clone was counted a single time. The V and J genes are TRBV18 and TRBJ1-1, with 11 bases matching TRBD1. V lost 8 bases to trimming and J lost 6 bases; unmatched junction nucleotides: 14. The CDR3 consists of 16 residues. Germline V gives CDR1 KGHSH, CDR2 LQKENI. The chain's CDR3 is CASGNSGTGGTSEAFF. DNA of the CDR3: TGTGCCAGCGGAAACTCCGGGACAGGGGGTACGTCTGAAGCTTTCTTT.

The V gene is TRBV6-2 or TRBV6-3, the J gene TRBJ1-5, with 8 bases fitting TRBD1. Germline CDR1 is MNHEY and CDR2 is SVGEGT. The ends lost 5 bases at V and 7 bases at J; junction bases unmatched: 7. The CDR3 has 14 amino acids. The CDR3 here is CASSTGQGWQPQHF. The DNA for the CDR3 is TGTGCCAGCAGTACAGGACAGGGCTGGCAGCCCCAGCATTTT.

Only a few counts were recorded for this clone. The chain couples TRBV19 to TRBJ2-3; possible D gene TRBD2, 5 bases. The V gene's germline CDR1 is LNHDA and CDR2 SQIVND (reference sequence). V dropped 6 bases and J dropped 2 bases, with 15 bases sitting between them. CDR3 length: 15 residues. The CDR3 loop is CASSLNKRYTDTQYF. The CDR3 DNA follows: TGTGCCAGTAGCCTAAACAAGCGGTACACAGATACGCAGTATTTT.

V and J are TRBV5-1 and TRBJ2-5; D remains unclear. Germline CDR1 SGHRS, CDR2 YFSETQ. The CDR3 is made up of 15 amino acids. V was pared by 3 bases and J by 5 bases, with 17 bases between. The CDR3 here is CASSSQPSGEETQYF. The CDR3 bases are TGCGCCAGCAGCTCCCAACCTAGTGGAGAGGAGACCCAGTACTTC. Full variable domain (missing parts from reference TRBV5-1 and TRBJ2-5): KAGVTQTPRYLIKTRGQQVTLSCSPISGHRSVSWYQQTPGQGLQFLFEYFSETQRNKGNFPGRFSGRQFSNSRSEMNVSTLELGDSALYLCASSSQPSGEETQYFGPGTRLLVL.

The rearrangement joins TRBV5-1 to TRBJ2-3; TRBD2 matches 11 bases. This CDR3 spans 16 amino acids. The V gene's germline CDR1 is SGHRS and CDR2 YFSETQ. V lost 4 bases to trimming and J lost 0 bases; unmatched junction nucleotides: 4. CDR3 DNA: TGCGCCAGCAGCCCGTGGACTAGCGGGAGCACAGATACGCAGTATTTT. It encodes CASSPWTSGSTDTQYF.

The chain combines TRBV28 with TRBJ1-1; no reliable D call. The CDR3 loop spans 11 amino acids. CDR1 MDHEN and CDR2 SYDVKM come from the germline V gene. V was cut by 7 bases and J by 0 bases, with 3 bases left in between. The CDR3 DNA follows: TGTGCCAGCATAGTGAACACTGAAGCTTTCTTT. Amino acids: CASIVNTEAFF.

This chain connects TRBV5-6 to TRBJ2-6, with a tentative D call TRBD1 (6 bases). Trimming left V 3 bases short and J 4 bases short, with 14 bases between. The CDR3 sequence is 16 residues long. Germline CDR1 and CDR2: SGHDT and YYEEEE. The CDR3 nucleotides read TGTGCCAGCAGCTACTCTAGACAGGCCGGGGCCAACGTCCTGACTTTC. This codes for CASSYSRQAGANVLTF.